A selection of T cell receptor beta chains follows, all from one sample in a study of cytomegalovirus exposure and HLA in healthy donors. Generated by immunoSEQ multiplex PCR, the TCRdb table keeps only in-frame clones and is missing some. There are tens of thousands of clones in the sample; about 78% occur only once, and about 3.5% lies in the top ten. Sequenced input: PBMCs. These TCRs come from a woman in her thirties or forties in good health and CMV-seronegative. CDR3s include the opening cysteine and the closing phenylalanine or tryptophan. The D gene is left open where the match is weak. Some rows mark clone size as missing; the rest say once, few, many or name a class of expanded clone.

J: TRBJ1-2; V: TRBV5-1; D: -; size: -; DNA: TGCGCCAGCAGCTTCCATCCCTTGGACAGATCTAACTATGGCTACACCTTC; CDR3: CASSFHPLDRSNYGYTF
J: TRBJ1-2; V: TRBV19; D: TRBD1; size: -; DNA: TGTGCCAGTAGTGGGACAGGGGGCGGCAGAAACTATGGCTACACCTTC; CDR3: CASSGTGGGRNYGYTF
J: TRBJ1-1; V: TRBV6-5; D: -; size: -; DNA: TGTGCCAGCAGTTACTCTAGCAGGGGGAACACTGAAGCTTTCTTT; CDR3: CASSYSSRGNTEAFF
J: TRBJ2-1; V: TRBV11-2; D: -; size: few; DNA: TGTGCCAGCAGCCCCCGGCGAGGTGAGCAGTTCTTC; CDR3: CASSPRRGEQFF
J: TRBJ2-1; V: TRBV11-2; D: TRBD2; size: -; DNA: TGTGCCAGCAGCTTAGACGTAGCGGGAGGGACTCAGCAGTTCTTC; CDR3: CASSLDVAGGTQQFF
J: TRBJ1-1; V: TRBV27; D: TRBD1; size: -; DNA: TGTGCCAGCAGTCTAATAAAGGGGGCGAACACTGAAGCTTTCTTT; CDR3: CASSLIKGANTEAFF
J: TRBJ2-1; V: TRBV9; D: TRBD1; size: -; DNA: TGTGCCAGCAGCTTGGCCGGGACAGGCAATGAGCAGTTCTTC; CDR3: CASSLAGTGNEQFF
J: TRBJ2-4; V: TRBV5-1; D: -; size: -; DNA: TGCGCCAGCAGCGCCTACTATGAGAAAAACATTCAGTACTTC; CDR3: CASSAYYEKNIQYF
J: TRBJ2-3; V: TRBV6-1; D: -; size: -; DNA: TGTGCCAGCAGTGAAGTGGCGGGACCCACAGATACGCAGTATTTT; CDR3: CASSEVAGPTDTQYF
J: TRBJ2-1; V: TRBV11-3; D: TRBD1; size: -; DNA: TGTGCCAGCAGCTTAGGAACAGGGGAGCTGTTCTTC; CDR3: CASSLGTGELFF
J: TRBJ2-5; V: TRBV7-2; D: TRBD2; size: -; DNA: TGTGCCAGCAGCTTAGAAGCGGGGCGCCAAGAGACCCAGTACTTC; CDR3: CASSLEAGRQETQYF
J: TRBJ1-2; V: TRBV29-1; D: -; size: -; DNA: TGCAGCGTTGAAATAGACTATGGCTACACCTTC; CDR3: CSVEIDYGYTF
J: TRBJ2-7; V: TRBV20-1; D: -; size: -; DNA: TGCAGTGCTAGCGGGAGATACGAGCAGTACTTC; CDR3: CSASGRYEQYF
J: TRBJ2-1; V: TRBV28; D: -; size: -; DNA: TGTGCCAGCAGTTTAAGGCGGAGAGATGAGCAGTTCTTC; CDR3: CASSLRRRDEQFF
J: TRBJ1-2; V: TRBV28; D: TRBD1; size: -; DNA: TGTGCCAGCAGTCTCTACCAGGGGGACGGGGGCTACACCTTC; CDR3: CASSLYQGDGGYTF
J: TRBJ1-5; V: TRBV6-1; D: -; size: -; DNA: TGTGCCGGATCGAGGGCAGGGGACGCCAATCAGCCCCAGCATTTT; CDR3: CAGSRAGDANQPQHF
J: TRBJ2-2; V: TRBV19; D: TRBD2; size: -; DNA: TGTGCCACTAGTGGACTAGCGCTCACCGGGGAGCTGTTTTTT; CDR3: CATSGLALTGELFF
J: TRBJ2-7; V: TRBV5-1; D: -; size: -; DNA: TGCGCCAGCAGCCCCCGACAGAGCCGGGTCATTACCTACGAGCAGTACTTC; CDR3: CASSPRQSRVITYEQYF
J: TRBJ1-1; V: TRBV7-9; D: -; size: -; DNA: TGTTCCAGCAGCTTAACGGTCAGGGAAGCTTTCTTT; CDR3: CSSSLTVREAFF
J: TRBJ1-2; V: TRBV5-1; D: TRBD1; size: -; DNA: TGCGCCAGCAGCGTTGACAGGGACTATGGCTACACCTTC; CDR3: CASSVDRDYGYTF
J: TRBJ2-1; V: TRBV7-9; D: TRBD2; size: once; DNA: TGTGCCAGCAGCTTAAGTTTGCTAGCGGGAAGGAAAGGTGAGCAGTTCTTC; CDR3: CASSLSLLAGRKGEQFF
J: TRBJ1-5; V: TRBV30; D: -; size: few; DNA: TGTGCCTGGGGATGGGGCATCGGGCAGCCCCAGCATTTT; CDR3: CAWGWGIGQPQHF
J: TRBJ1-1; V: TRBV9; D: TRBD1; size: -; DNA: TGTGCCAGCAGCCCCGGGACAGGCCGCCTTGAAGCTTTCTTT; CDR3: CASSPGTGRLEAFF
J: TRBJ2-7; V: TRBV27; D: TRBD1; size: -; DNA: TGTGCCAGCAGTCGGACAGGATATTACGAGCAGTACTTC; CDR3: CASSRTGYYEQYF
J: TRBJ2-2; V: TRBV7-9; D: -; size: -; DNA: TGTGCCAGCGGATCTTTCGACAGGAACACCGGGGAGCTGTTTTTT; CDR3: CASGSFDRNTGELFF
J: TRBJ2-5; V: TRBV4-1; D: -; size: -; DNA: TGCGCCAGCAGCCAAGACCGAGGACAGCGCTACTTGGAGACCCAGTACTTC; CDR3: CASSQDRGQRYLETQYF
J: TRBJ1-1; V: TRBV5-1; D: TRBD1; size: -; DNA: TGCGCCAGCCGAACTGGGACAGGGAACACTGAAGCTTTCTTT; CDR3: CASRTGTGNTEAFF
J: TRBJ2-2; V: TRBV27; D: TRBD2; size: many; DNA: TGTGCCAGCAGTTTACTGTTGCGGGGGGCGAACACCGGGGAGCTGTTTTTT; CDR3: CASSLLLRGANTGELFF
J: TRBJ1-2; V: TRBV6-5; D: TRBD1; size: -; DNA: TGTGCCAGCAGTTACGACAGGGCTGATGGCTACACCTTC; CDR3: CASSYDRADGYTF
J: TRBJ2-7; V: TRBV30; D: -; size: few; DNA: TGTGCCTGGAGTGGCGTGGGCAGGGGCGCCTACGAGCAGTACTTC; CDR3: CAWSGVGRGAYEQYF
J: TRBJ2-1; V: TRBV19; D: TRBD2; size: once; DNA: TGTGCCAGTAGTGTAAGGACTAGCGGGAGAGTTGAGCAGTTCTTC; CDR3: CASSVRTSGRVEQFF
J: TRBJ2-7; V: TRBV5-1; D: TRBD2; size: -; DNA: TGCGCCAGCAGCAAACTAGCGGGACGACCCGCGGATGATGAGCAGTACTTC; CDR3: CASSKLAGRPADDEQYF
J: TRBJ2-1; V: TRBV11-2; D: TRBD2; size: -; DNA: TGTGCCAGCAGCTTAGCTAGCGGTCCCTACAATGAGCAGTTCTTC; CDR3: CASSLASGPYNEQFF
J: TRBJ2-7; V: TRBV29-1; D: -; size: -; DNA: TGCAGCGCCGGAAGCACGGACACATACGAGCAGTACTTC; CDR3: CSAGSTDTYEQYF
J: TRBJ2-1; V: TRBV10-3; D: TRBD2; size: -; DNA: TGTGCCACCTCCCGGGCTAGCGGGTCCTACAATGAGCAGTTCTTC; CDR3: CATSRASGSYNEQFF
J: TRBJ2-1; V: TRBV21-1; D: -; size: -; DNA: TGTGCCAGCGAAGCGGGAGGTCTTCTTACCTACAATGAGCAGTTCTTC; CDR3: CASEAGGLLTYNEQFF
J: TRBJ1-2; V: TRBV9; D: TRBD1; size: many; DNA: TGTGCCAGCAGAGACAGGGTATCTGGCTACACCTTC; CDR3: CASRDRVSGYTF
J: TRBJ2-7; V: TRBV7-8; D: TRBD1; size: -; DNA: TGTGCCAGCAGCGTAACCGGACAGGGTCCCTCCTACGAGCAGTACTTC; CDR3: CASSVTGQGPSYEQYF
J: TRBJ1-4; V: TRBV2; D: -; size: once; DNA: TGTGCCAGCAGTGAAAGGGGGACGGCTAATGAAAAACTGTTTTTT; CDR3: CASSERGTANEKLFF
J: TRBJ2-5; V: TRBV7-2; D: TRBD1; size: -; DNA: TGTGCCAGCAGCTTACGGACAGGGGCATACCAAGAGACCCAGTACTTC; CDR3: CASSLRTGAYQETQYF
J: TRBJ1-1; V: TRBV7-9; D: -; size: medium-sized; DNA: TGTGCCAGCAGCTATAGCCGTATCCACAGGGCGGGAGCTTTCTTT; CDR3: CASSYSRIHRAGAFF
J: TRBJ2-7; V: TRBV27; D: TRBD1; size: -; DNA: TGTGCCAGCAGCTATATCGGACAGGGGGACTACGAGCAGTACTTC; CDR3: CASSYIGQGDYEQYF
J: TRBJ1-5; V: TRBV19; D: TRBD1; size: -; DNA: TGTGCCAGTAGAAATCAGGGGGAAGGCCAGCCCCAGCATTTT; CDR3: CASRNQGEGQPQHF